A single sample gave rise to the 3 T cell receptor beta chains below, sequenced in a study of beta chain features in type 1 diabetes. Since all of the isolated RNA was reverse transcribed, expressed TCRB transcripts were what got sequenced. TCRdb's table, derived via immunoSEQ multiplex PCR, lists solely in-frame clones and lacks some. This sample has under 900,000 clones; roughly 15% occur once, and the top ten carry roughly 0.025%. Material for sequencing was naive CD4+ T cells from blood. These receptors all stem from a woman aged 18 to 35 in good health.

This clone turned up a few times. The chain carries TRBV7-9 and TRBJ2-2; 7 bases align to TRBD1. Per germline, CDR1 SEHNR and CDR2 FQNEAQ (reference sequence). The V segment lost 5 bases and the J segment 5 bases; nucleotides outside the gene matches: 5. The CDR3 runs 14 residues. CDR3 in amino acids: CASSRDRVTGELFF. CDR3 sequence (DNA): TGTGCCAGCAGCCGGGACAGAGTAACCGGGGAGCTGTTTTTT.

The J gene is TRBJ2-7, the V gene TRBV5-6, with 7 bases fitting TRBD1. Trimming removed 4 bases from V and 2 bases from J; junction bases left unmatched: 6. Per germline, CDR1 SGHDT and CDR2 YYEEEE. This CDR3 has 14 residues. This CDR3 is CASSGTGDPYEQYF. DNA for the CDR3: TGTGCCAGCAGCGGAACAGGGGATCCCTACGAGCAGTACTTC.

This clone was observed a handful of times. This chain joins TRBV6-5 and TRBJ1-1; D gene unclear. CDR1 MNHEY and CDR2 SVGAGI come from the germline V gene. The CDR3 loop spans 15 amino acids. Trimming took off 0 bases at V and 2 bases at J, with 10 bases between the two ends. The CDR3 sequence: CASSYSGRPNTEAFF. CDR3 nucleotides: TGTGCCAGCAGTTACTCAGGCAGACCCAACACTGAAGCTTTCTTT.